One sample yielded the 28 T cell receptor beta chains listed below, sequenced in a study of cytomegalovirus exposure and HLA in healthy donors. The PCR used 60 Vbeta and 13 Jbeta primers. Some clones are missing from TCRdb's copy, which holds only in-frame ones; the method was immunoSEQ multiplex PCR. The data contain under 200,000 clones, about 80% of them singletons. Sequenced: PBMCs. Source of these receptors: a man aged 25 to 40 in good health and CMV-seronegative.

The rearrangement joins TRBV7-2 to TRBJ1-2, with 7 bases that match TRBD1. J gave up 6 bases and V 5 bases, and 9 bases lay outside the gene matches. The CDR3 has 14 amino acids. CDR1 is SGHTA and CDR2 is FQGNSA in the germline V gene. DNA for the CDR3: TGTGCCAGCAGCCCAGGGACAGCCGGTAATGGCTACACCTTC. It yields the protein CASSPGTAGNGYTF.

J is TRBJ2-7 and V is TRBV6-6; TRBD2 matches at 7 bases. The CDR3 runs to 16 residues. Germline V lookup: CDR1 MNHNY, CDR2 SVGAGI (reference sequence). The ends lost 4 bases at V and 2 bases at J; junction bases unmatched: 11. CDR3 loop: CASSSGLAENTYEQYF. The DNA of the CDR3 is TGTGCCAGCAGTTCTGGCCTAGCGGAGAATACCTACGAGCAGTACTTC.

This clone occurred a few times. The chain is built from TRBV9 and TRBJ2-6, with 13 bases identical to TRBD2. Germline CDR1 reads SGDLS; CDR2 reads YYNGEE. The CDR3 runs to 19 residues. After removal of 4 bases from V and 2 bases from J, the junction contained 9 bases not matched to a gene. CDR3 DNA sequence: TGTGCCAGCAGCCGCAAAACCGGGACTAGCGGGGCTGGGGCCAACGTCCTGACTTTC. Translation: CASSRKTGTSGAGANVLTF.

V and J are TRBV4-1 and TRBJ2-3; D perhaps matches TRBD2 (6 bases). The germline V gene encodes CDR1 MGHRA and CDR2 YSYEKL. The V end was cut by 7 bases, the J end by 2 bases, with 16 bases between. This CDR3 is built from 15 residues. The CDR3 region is CASTRAGSHTDTQYF. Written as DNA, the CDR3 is TGCGCCAGCACCCGAGCGGGCTCACACACAGATACGCAGTATTTT.

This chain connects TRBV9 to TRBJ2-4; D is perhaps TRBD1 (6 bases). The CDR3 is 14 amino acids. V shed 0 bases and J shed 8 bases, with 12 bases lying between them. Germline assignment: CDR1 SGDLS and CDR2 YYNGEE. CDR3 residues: CASSVDRVADIQYF. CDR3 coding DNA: TGTGCCAGCAGCGTAGACAGGGTCGCGGACATTCAGTACTTC. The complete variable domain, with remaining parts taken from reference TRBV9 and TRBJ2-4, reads DSGVTQTPKHLITATGQRVTLRCSPRSGDLSVYWYQQSLDQGLQFLIQYYNGEERAKGNILERFSAQQFPDLHSELNLSSLELGDSALYFCASSVDRVADIQYFGAGTRLSVL.

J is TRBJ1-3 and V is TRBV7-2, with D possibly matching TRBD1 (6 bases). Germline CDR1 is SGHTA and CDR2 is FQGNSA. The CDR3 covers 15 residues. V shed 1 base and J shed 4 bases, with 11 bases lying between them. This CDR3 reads CASSLDRVAGNTIYF. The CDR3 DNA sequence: TGTGCCAGCAGCTTAGACAGGGTCGCCGGAAACACCATATATTTT. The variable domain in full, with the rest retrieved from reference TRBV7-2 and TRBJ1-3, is GAGVSQSPSNKVTEKGKDVELRCDPISGHTALYWYRQSLGQGLEFLIYFQGNSAPDKSGLPSDRFSAERTGGSVSTLTIQRTQQEDSAVYLCASSLDRVAGNTIYFGEGSWLTVV.

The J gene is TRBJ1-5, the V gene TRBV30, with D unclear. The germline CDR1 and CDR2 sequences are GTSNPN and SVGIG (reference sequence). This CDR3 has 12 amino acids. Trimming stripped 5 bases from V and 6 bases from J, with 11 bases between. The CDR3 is CAWDFIGQPQHF. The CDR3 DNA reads TGTGCCTGGGACTTTATAGGTCAGCCCCAGCATTTT.

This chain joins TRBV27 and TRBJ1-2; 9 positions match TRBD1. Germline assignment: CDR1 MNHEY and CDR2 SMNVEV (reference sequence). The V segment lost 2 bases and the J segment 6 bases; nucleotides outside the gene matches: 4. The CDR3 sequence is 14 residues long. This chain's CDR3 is CASSLSGTGNGYTF. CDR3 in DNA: TGTGCCAGCAGTTTAAGCGGGACAGGGAATGGCTACACCTTC.

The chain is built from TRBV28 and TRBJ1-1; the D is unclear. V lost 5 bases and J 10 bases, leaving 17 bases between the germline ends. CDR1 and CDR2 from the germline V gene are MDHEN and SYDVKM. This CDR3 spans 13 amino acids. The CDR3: CASSAPLPAGAFF. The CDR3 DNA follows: TGTGCCAGCAGTGCCCCTTTACCCGCGGGAGCTTTCTTT.

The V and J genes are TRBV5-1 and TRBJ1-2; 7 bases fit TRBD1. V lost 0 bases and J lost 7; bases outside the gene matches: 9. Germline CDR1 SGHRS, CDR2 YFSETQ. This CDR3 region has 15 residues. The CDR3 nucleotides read TGCGCCAGCAGCTTGGAGGGGGCCCGAGGGGTTGGCTACACCTTC. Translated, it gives CASSLEGARGVGYTF.

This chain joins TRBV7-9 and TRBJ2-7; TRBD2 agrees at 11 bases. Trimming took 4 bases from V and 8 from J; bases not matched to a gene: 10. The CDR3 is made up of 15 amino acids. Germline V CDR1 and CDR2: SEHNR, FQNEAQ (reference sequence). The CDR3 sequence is CASSSASGRMMKQYF. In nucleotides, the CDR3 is TGTGCCAGCAGCTCCGCTAGCGGGAGGATGATGAAGCAGTACTTC. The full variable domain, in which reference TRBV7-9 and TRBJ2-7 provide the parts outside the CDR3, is DTGVSQNPRHKITKRGQNVTFRCDPISEHNRLYWYRQTLGQGPEFLTYFQNEAQLEKSRLLSDRFSAERPKGSFSTLEIQRTEQGDSAMYLCASSSASGRMMKQYFGPGTRLTVT.

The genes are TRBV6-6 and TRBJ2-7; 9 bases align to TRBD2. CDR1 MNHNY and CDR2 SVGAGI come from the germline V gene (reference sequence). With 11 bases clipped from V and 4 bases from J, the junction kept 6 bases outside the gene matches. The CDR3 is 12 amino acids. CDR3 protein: CAVEAGGYEQYF. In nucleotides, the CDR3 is TGTGCCGTCGAAGCGGGGGGTTACGAGCAGTACTTC.

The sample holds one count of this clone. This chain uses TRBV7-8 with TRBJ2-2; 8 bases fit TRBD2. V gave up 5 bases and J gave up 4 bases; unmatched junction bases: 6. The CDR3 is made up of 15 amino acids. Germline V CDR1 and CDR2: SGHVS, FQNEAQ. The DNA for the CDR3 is TGTGCCAGCAGCCCACTAGCGGTGACCACCGGGGAGCTGTTTTTT. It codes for CASSPLAVTTGELFF.

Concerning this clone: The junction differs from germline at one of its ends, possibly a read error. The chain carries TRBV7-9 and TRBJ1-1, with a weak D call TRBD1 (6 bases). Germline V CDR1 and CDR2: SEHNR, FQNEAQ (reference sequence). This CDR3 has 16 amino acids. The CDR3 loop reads CSSSHDRKGMNTEAFF. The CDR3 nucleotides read TGTTCCAGCAGCCATGACAGGAAGGGGATGAACACTGAAGCTTTCTTT.

Here the CDR3 DNA reads TGTGCCAGCAGTTCAGGGAGGCTCAATGAGCAGTTCTTC. Its translation is CASSSGRLNEQFF. This chain connects TRBV28 to TRBJ2-1; TRBD2 might be the D (6 bases). The germline gives CDR1 MDHEN, CDR2 SYDVKM. This CDR3 region has 13 residues. V was clipped by 4 bases and J by 6 bases, with 10 bases between them.

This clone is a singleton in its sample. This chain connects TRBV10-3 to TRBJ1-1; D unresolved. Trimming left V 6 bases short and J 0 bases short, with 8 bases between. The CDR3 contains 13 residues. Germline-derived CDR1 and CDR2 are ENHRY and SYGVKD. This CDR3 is CAIRFDMNTEAFF. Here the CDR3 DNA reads TGTGCCATCAGGTTCGACATGAACACTGAAGCTTTCTTT.

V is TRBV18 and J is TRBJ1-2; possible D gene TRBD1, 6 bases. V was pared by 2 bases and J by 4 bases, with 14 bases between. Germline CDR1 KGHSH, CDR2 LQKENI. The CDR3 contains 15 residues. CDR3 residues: CASSPGGASGYGYTF. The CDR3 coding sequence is TGTGCCAGCTCACCAGGGGGGGCAAGCGGCTATGGCTACACCTTC.

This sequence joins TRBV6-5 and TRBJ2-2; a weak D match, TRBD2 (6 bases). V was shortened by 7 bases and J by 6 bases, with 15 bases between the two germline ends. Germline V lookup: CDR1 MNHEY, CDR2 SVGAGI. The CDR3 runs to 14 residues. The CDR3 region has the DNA TGTGCCAGCACGAGACTAGTAGACGCCGGGGAGCTGTTTTTT. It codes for CASTRLVDAGELFF.

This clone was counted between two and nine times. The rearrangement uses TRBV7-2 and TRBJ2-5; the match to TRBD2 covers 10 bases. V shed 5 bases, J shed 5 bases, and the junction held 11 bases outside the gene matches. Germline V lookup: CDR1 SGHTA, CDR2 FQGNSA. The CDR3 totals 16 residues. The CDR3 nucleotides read TGTGCCAGCAGCCCGGGAGGAGCGGGGGGGTTGGAGACCCAGTACTTC. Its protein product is CASSPGGAGGLETQYF.

CDR3 amino acids: CAISGPGQGLYEQYF. Written as DNA, the CDR3 is TGTGCCATCAGTGGGCCGGGACAGGGGCTTTACGAGCAGTACTTC. The chain carries TRBV10-3 and TRBJ2-7; 10 bases agree with TRBD1. Germline CDR1 is ENHRY and CDR2 is SYGVKD. The CDR3 covers 15 residues. Trimming removed 4 bases from V and 4 bases from J; junction bases left unmatched: 7.

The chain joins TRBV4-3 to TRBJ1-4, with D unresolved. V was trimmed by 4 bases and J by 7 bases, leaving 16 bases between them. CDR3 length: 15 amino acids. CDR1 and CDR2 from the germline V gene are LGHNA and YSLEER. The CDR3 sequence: CASSPLGGGIEKLFF. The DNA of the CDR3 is TGCGCCAGCAGCCCCCTCGGCGGAGGAATTGAAAAACTGTTTTTT.

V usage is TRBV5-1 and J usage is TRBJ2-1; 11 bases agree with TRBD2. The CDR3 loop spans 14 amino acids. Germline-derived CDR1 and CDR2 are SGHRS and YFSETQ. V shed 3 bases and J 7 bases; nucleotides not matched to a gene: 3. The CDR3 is CASSWGTSGNEQFF. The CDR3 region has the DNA TGCGCCAGCAGCTGGGGGACTAGCGGAAATGAGCAGTTCTTC.

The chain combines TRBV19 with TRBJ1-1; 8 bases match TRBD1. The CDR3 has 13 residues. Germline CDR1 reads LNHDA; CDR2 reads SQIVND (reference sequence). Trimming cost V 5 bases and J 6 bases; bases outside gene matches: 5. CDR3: CASSPDRDAEAFF. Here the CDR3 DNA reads TGTGCCAGTAGTCCGGACAGGGATGCTGAAGCTTTCTTT.

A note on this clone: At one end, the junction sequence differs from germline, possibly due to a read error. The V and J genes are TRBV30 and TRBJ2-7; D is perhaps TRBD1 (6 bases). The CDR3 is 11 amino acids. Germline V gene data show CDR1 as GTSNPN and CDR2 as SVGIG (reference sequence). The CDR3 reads CARSRGNEQYF. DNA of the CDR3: TGTGCCCGGAGTAGGGGGAACGAGCAGTACTTC. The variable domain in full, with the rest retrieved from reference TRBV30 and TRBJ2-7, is SQTIHQWPATLVQPVGSPLSLECTVEGTSNPNLYWYRQAAGRGLQLLFYSVGIGQISSEVPQNLSASRPQDRQFILSSKKLLLSDSGFYLCARSRGNEQYFGPGTRLTVT.

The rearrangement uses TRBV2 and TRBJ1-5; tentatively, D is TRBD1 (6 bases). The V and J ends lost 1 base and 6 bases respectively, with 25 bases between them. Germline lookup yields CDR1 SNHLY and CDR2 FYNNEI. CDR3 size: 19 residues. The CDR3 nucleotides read TGTGCCAGCAGTGAAGATATTGTCGGGGACCTCCAAGGGGGTCAGCCCCAGCATTTT. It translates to CASSEDIVGDLQGGQPQHF.

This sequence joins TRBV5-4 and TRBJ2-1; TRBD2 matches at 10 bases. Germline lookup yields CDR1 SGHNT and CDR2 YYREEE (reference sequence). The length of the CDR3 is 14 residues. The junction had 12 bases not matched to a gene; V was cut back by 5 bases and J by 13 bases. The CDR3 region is CASSSSDTSGDQFF. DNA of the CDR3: TGTGCCAGCAGTTCGTCCGACACTAGCGGGGACCAGTTCTTC.

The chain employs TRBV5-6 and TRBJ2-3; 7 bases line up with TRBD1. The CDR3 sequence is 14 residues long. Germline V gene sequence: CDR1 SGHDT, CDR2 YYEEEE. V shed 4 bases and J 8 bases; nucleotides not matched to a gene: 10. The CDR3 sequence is CASSGRDRYATQYF. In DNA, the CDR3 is TGTGCCAGCAGCGGAAGGGACAGATACGCTACGCAGTATTTT. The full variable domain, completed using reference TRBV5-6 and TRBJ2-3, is DAGVTQSPTHLIKTRGQQVTLRCSPKSGHDTVSWYQQALGQGPQFIFQYYEEEERQRGNFPDRFSGHQFPNYSSELNVNALLLGDSALYLCASSGRDRYATQYFGPGTRLTVL.

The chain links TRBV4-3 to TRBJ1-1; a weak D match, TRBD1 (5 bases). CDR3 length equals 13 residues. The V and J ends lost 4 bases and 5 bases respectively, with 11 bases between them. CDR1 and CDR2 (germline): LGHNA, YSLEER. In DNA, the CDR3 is TGCGCCAGCAGCCGGGGGGATCGGACTGAAGCTTTCTTT. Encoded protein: CASSRGDRTEAFF.